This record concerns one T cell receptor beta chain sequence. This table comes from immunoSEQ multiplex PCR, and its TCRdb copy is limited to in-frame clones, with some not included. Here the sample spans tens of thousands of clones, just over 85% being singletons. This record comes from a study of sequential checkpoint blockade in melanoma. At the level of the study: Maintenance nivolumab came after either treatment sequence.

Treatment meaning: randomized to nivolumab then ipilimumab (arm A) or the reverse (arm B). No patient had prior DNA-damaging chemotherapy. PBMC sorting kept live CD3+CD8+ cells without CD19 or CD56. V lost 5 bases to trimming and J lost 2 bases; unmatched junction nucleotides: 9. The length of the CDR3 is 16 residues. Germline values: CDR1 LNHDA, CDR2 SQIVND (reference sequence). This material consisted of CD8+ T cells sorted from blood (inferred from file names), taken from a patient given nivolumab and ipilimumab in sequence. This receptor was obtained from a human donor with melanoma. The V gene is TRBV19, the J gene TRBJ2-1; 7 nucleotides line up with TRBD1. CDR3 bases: TGTGCCAGTAGTCCCCAGGGACAGAGCACCTACAATGAGCAGTTCTTC. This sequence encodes CASSPQGQSTYNEQFF.